This is a list of T cell receptor beta chains from one sample in a study of CD8 T cells in Susac syndrome. TCRdb redid the calling of the immunoSEQ multiplex PCR reads with MiXCR, one entry per CDR3 protein. The table has 150,000 to 200,000 distinct CDR3 sequences, approximately 94% seen once. The sequencing sample was made of CD4+ T cells from PBMCs. The receptors were sampled from a human donor with multiple sclerosis. Each CDR3 is given with its conserved first and last residue. D genes are given only for firm matches. The listing skips clone size in some rows; elsewhere it reads once, few, many or a size class.

CASSQGPRSSNQPQHF TGCGCCAGCAGCCAAGGGCCCCGAAGTAGCAATCAGCCCCAGCATTTT TRBJ1-5 TRBV4-1 NA NA
CASSQDLQVGGYTF TGCGCCAGCAGCCAAGATCTACAGGTGGGCGGCTACACCTTC TRBJ1-2 TRBV4-3 NA NA
CASSPALGSNEQFF TGTGCCAGCTCACCGGCCCTGGGCTCCAATGAGCAGTTCTTC TRBJ2-1 TRBV18 NA NA
CASHGDSYEQYF TGTGCCTCCCACGGGGATTCCTACGAGCAGTACTTC TRBJ2-7 TRBV10-3 NA NA
CASSVGAQGHYGYTF TGTGCCAGCAGCGTGGGAGCACAGGGGCACTATGGCTACACCTTC TRBJ1-2 TRBV9 TRBD1 NA
CASSQTSGIIGEQYF TGTGCCAGCAGCCAGACTAGCGGGATAATTGGCGAGCAGTACTTC TRBJ2-7 TRBV14 TRBD2 NA
CASSELGGSTDTQYF TGTGCCAGCAGTGAACTCGGCGGGAGCACAGATACGCAGTATTTT TRBJ2-3 TRBV6-1 NA NA
CASVDSGGNTEAFF TGCGCCAGCGTGGACAGCGGGGGAAACACTGAAGCTTTCTTT TRBJ1-1 TRBV5-1 NA NA
CASQRGGETQYF TGTGCCAGCCAAAGGGGCGGGGAGACCCAGTACTTC TRBJ2-5 TRBV12-3/TRBV12-4 NA NA
CASSYGEGSYNEQFF TGCGCCAGCAGCTACGGAGAGGGTTCCTACAATGAGCAGTTCTTC TRBJ2-1 TRBV5-1 NA NA
CASSQDLTYEQYF TGTGCCAGCAGCCAGGACCTTACCTACGAGCAGTACTTC TRBJ2-7 TRBV3-1 NA NA
CASGTSSGANVLTF TGTGCCAGCGGTACGAGCTCTGGGGCCAACGTCCTGACTTTC TRBJ2-6 TRBV9 NA few
CASSPAQGAYEQYF TGTGCCAGCTCACCAGCACAGGGGGCCTACGAGCAGTACTTC TRBJ2-7 TRBV18 TRBD1 once
CSVRGQGPYTF TGCAGCGTCCGGGGACAGGGACCCTACACCTTC TRBJ1-2 TRBV29-1 TRBD1 NA
CSVEAPGGLGAFF TGCAGCGTTGAAGCCCCGGGGGGGTTGGGCGCTTTCTTT TRBJ1-1 TRBV29-1 NA once
CASNPNESHEQFF TGTGCCAGCAATCCGAATGAGTCGCATGAGCAGTTCTTC TRBJ2-1 TRBV2 NA NA